These 21 T cell receptor beta chains originate from one sample sequenced in a study of T cells in Graves' hyperthyroidism and ophthalmopathy (dated by TCRdb to about 2019). The library was produced with multiplex PCR. The sequencer listed for this sample is Illumina HiSeq 2000. TCR beta CDR3 regions were amplified from RNA transcripts. For the first round of RT-PCR on the TCR CDR3, the HTBI primer set was used together with the Qiagen OneStep RT-PCR kit. TCRdb reworked the public reads: Q25 trimming with fastp, MiXCR clone assembly, productive beta chains retained. Entries that share a CDR3 protein sequence are merged under the most common genes and DNA. The sample table contains about 610,000 distinct CDR3 sequences; only one count was recorded for roughly 15% of them. Approximately 4.2% of the sample goes to the ten largest clones. Sequences were obtained from blood. The receptors were gathered from a woman between 40 and 55 years old with Graves' ophthalmopathy.

Of note for this clonotype: This may come from a read error, since a much larger clone is one base off. The CDR3 ends on some other residue instead of the conserved phenylalanine or tryptophan, so this is likely a read error. V usage is TRBV7-2 and J usage is TRBJ1-2; D gene unclear. The ends were cut back, 5 bases at V and 2 bases at J, with 9 bases in the middle. This CDR3 contains 13 residues. CDR1 SGHTA and CDR2 FQGNSA come from the germline V gene. CDR3 in amino acids: CASSRGFNYGYTL. CDR3 nucleotide sequence: TGTGCCAGCAGCCGTGGATTCAACTATGGCTACACCCTC.

This clonotype has a handful of counts. This chain's CDR3 is CASRVSGSLFYEQYF. The CDR3 DNA is TGCGCCAGCAGAGTAAGCGGGAGCCTGTTCTACGAGCAGTACTTC. J is TRBJ2-7 and V is TRBV10-2, with 8 nucleotides matching TRBD2. This CDR3 has 15 residues. Germline values: CDR1 WSHSY, CDR2 SAAADI. With 6 bases clipped from V and 3 bases from J, the junction kept 10 bases outside the gene matches.

Ten or more counts support this clonotype. V usage is TRBV5-1 and J usage is TRBJ2-2; 7 positions agree with TRBD1. The CDR3 has 14 amino acids. The ends lost 3 bases at V and 4 bases at J; junction bases unmatched: 3. CDR1 is SGHRS, CDR2 YFSETQ, per germline. The CDR3 region has the DNA TGCGCCAGCAGCTCGGGACAGTCCACCGGGGAGCTGTTTTTT. This encodes CASSSGQSTGELFF.

The sample holds a few counts of this clonotype. The chain is built from TRBV28 and TRBJ1-2; 9 nucleotides align to TRBD1. The CDR3 is 14 amino acids. V lost 5 bases and J lost 6; bases outside the gene matches: 7. CDR1 is MDHEN, CDR2 SYDVKM, per germline. CDR3 sequence: CASSRRGQGNGYTF. CDR3 DNA sequence: TGTGCCAGCAGTCGCCGAGGACAGGGGAATGGCTACACCTTC.

This clonotype was counted ten times or more. The rearrangement uses TRBV28 and TRBJ1-6; 7 positions agree with TRBD1. Per germline, CDR1 MDHEN and CDR2 SYDVKM. The CDR3 runs to 15 residues. J lost 6 bases, V lost 6 bases, and 8 bases had no gene match. CDR3 in DNA: TGTGCCAGCAGGAACTACGACAGGGTTAATTCACCCCTCCACTTT. It encodes CASRNYDRVNSPLHF.

This clonotype was seen many times. V is TRBV12-3 or TRBV12-4 and J is TRBJ2-7; 7 positions agree with TRBD1. The CDR3 sequence is 14 residues long. The V and J ends lost 7 bases and 2 bases, in that order; junction bases with no gene match: 8. This CDR3 reads CASTLGQETYEQYF. The CDR3 bases are TGTGCCAGCACCCTAGGACAGGAGACCTACGAGCAGTACTTC.

This chain uses TRBV6-2 or TRBV6-3 with TRBJ2-5; 16 bases match TRBD2. CDR3 length: 18 residues. Per germline, CDR1 MNHEY and CDR2 SVGEGT. Germline trimming cut 4 bases from V and 4 bases from J; bases unmatched to any gene: 9. The CDR3 loop reads CASSSGTSGRAGGETQYF. CDR3 coding DNA: TGTGCCAGCAGTTCCGGGACTAGCGGGAGGGCCGGAGGAGAGACCCAGTACTTC.

This clonotype was recorded at least ten times. V is TRBV12-3 or TRBV12-4 and J is TRBJ1-1; D perhaps matches TRBD1 (6 bases). Deletions cut 3 bases from V and 1 base from J, with 9 bases between. This CDR3 contains 14 residues. CDR3 coding DNA: TGTGCCAGCAGTTTTAGCAGGGGGAACACTGAAGCTTTCTTT. It yields the protein CASSFSRGNTEAFF.

This clonotype showed up many times. The chain employs TRBV7-8 and TRBJ2-7; no reliable D call. Deletions cut 8 bases from V and 2 bases from J, with 13 bases between. This CDR3 comprises 13 residues. Per germline, CDR1 SGHVS and CDR2 FQNEAQ. The CDR3 DNA reads as TGTGCCAGCGTGACTTTCTCTACCTACGAGCAGTACTTC. This sequence encodes CASVTFSTYEQYF.

This clonotype has ten or more counts. This chain joins TRBV6-2 or TRBV6-3 and TRBJ1-5; D ambiguous. In germline, CDR1 is MNHEY, CDR2 SVGEGT. The ends were cut back, 4 bases at V and 5 bases at J, with 6 bases in the middle. This CDR3 comprises 12 residues. CDR3 bases: TGTGCCAGCAGTTTCACGCATCAGCCCCAGCATTTT. This translates into CASSFTHQPQHF.

As concerns this clonotype: Germline and junction disagree at one end, which may indicate a read error. This chain links TRBV12-3 or TRBV12-4 with TRBJ2-5; 11 bases agree with TRBD2. This CDR3 spans 16 amino acids. In DNA, the CDR3 is TGTGCCAGCAGTTTCACTAGCGGGAGTGGGCAAGAGGCCCAGTACTTC. Translating it yields CASSFTSGSGQEAQYF.

This clonotype was found many times. V and J are TRBV28 and TRBJ1-1; D perhaps matches TRBD1 (5 bases). Germline V CDR1 and CDR2: MDHEN, SYDVKM. V lost 1 base, J lost 11 bases, and 14 bases lay in between. This CDR3 has 13 amino acids. The chain's CDR3 is CASSLSVRERAFF. CDR3 sequence (DNA): TGTGCCAGCAGTTTATCTGTCAGGGAGAGGGCTTTCTTT.

This clonotype was seen a few times. This chain connects TRBV4-2 to TRBJ2-7, with D possibly being TRBD2 (5 bases). CDR3 length equals 15 residues. Germline assignment: CDR1 LGHNA and CDR2 YNFKEQ. Trimming took 2 bases from V and 3 from J, leaving 14 bases between them. This CDR3 reads CASSQYEGVGYEQYF. DNA of the CDR3: TGTGCCAGCAGCCAATATGAGGGAGTAGGCTACGAGCAGTACTTC.

This clonotype was observed many times. Germline and junction disagree at one end, which may indicate a read error. The chain has TRBV7-2 and TRBJ1-1; TRBD1 might be the D (5 bases). The CDR3 runs 14 residues. CDR1 and CDR2 from the germline V gene are SGHTA and FQGNSA. The CDR3 sequence is CASSPGPMNTEAFF. In DNA, the CDR3 is TGCGCCAGCTCTCCGGGACCGATGAACACTGAAGCTTTCTTT.

Ten or more counts support this clonotype. V is TRBV2 and J is TRBJ1-5; 7 bases match TRBD1. Looked up from germline, CDR1 is SNHLY and CDR2 is FYNNEI. This CDR3 is built from 15 residues. V shed 6 bases and J 0 bases; nucleotides not matched to a gene: 5. The DNA for the CDR3 is TGTGCCAGCAGGGACAGGCTGTATAGCAATCAGCCCCAGCATTTT. Protein: CASRDRLYSNQPQHF.

There are many counts of this clonotype. J is TRBJ2-1 and V is TRBV25-1, with D perhaps matching TRBD1 (5 bases). Per the germline V gene, CDR1 is MGHDK and CDR2 is SYGVNS. CDR3 length: 14 residues. The ends were cut back, 1 base at V and 6 bases at J, with 10 bases in the middle. CDR3 in amino acids: CASSEWAGRNEQFF. CDR3 nucleotides: TGTGCCAGCAGTGAATGGGCAGGGCGCAATGAGCAGTTCTTC.

This clonotype was counted at least ten times. V gene TRBV6-1 combines with J gene TRBJ1-6; D gene uncertain. V dropped 6 bases and J dropped 5 bases, with 11 bases sitting between them. The V gene's germline CDR1 is MNHNS and CDR2 SASEGT. This CDR3 region has 14 residues. The CDR3 loop reads CASSSGRNNSPLHF. In DNA, the CDR3 is TGTGCCAGCAGCTCAGGACGGAATAATTCACCCCTCCACTTT.

This clonotype was counted many times. The chain links TRBV2 to TRBJ2-7; 8 bases fit TRBD2. The ends lost 6 bases at V and 5 bases at J; junction bases unmatched: 9. This CDR3 has 14 amino acids. Looked up from germline, CDR1 is SNHLY and CDR2 is FYNNEI. CDR3 protein: CASSPAGGRDEQYF. For the CDR3, the DNA is TGTGCCAGCAGCCCGGCGGGGGGCCGGGACGAGCAGTACTTC.

This chain's CDR3 is CASRRILGQGNYEQYF. CDR3 nucleotide sequence: TGTGCCAGCAGAAGGATCCTGGGACAGGGGAACTACGAGCAGTACTTC. This chain connects TRBV6-1 to TRBJ2-7, with 10 bases identical to TRBD1. CDR1 is MNHNS and CDR2 is SASEGT in the germline V gene. The junction had 11 bases not matched to a gene; V was cut back by 6 bases and J by 3 bases. This CDR3 contains 16 residues.

This clonotype was seen at least ten times. The rearrangement joins TRBV19 to TRBJ1-1, with D hard to call. V was clipped by 4 bases and J by 4 bases, with 10 bases between them. Germline V CDR1 and CDR2: LNHDA, SQIVND (reference sequence). The CDR3 runs 13 residues. The CDR3 DNA is TGTGCCAGTAGTAGCTACAGTACCACTGAAGCTTTCTTT. This translates into CASSSYSTTEAFF.

Only a few counts were recorded for this clonotype. The J gene is TRBJ2-6, the V gene TRBV6-2 or TRBV6-3; D might be TRBD1 (6 bases). Looked up from germline, CDR1 is MNHEY and CDR2 is SVGEGT. The CDR3 contains 16 residues. Trimming cost V 2 bases and J 4 bases, with 12 bases left between them. The CDR3 sequence is CASSYPSGAGANVLTF. The CDR3 nucleotides read TGTGCCAGCAGTTACCCGTCAGGGGCCGGGGCCAACGTCCTGACTTTC.